Each of the 22 T cell receptor beta chains below was sequenced from the same sample in a study of HIV-infected patients and healthy controls (dated by TCRdb to about 2014). Since whole blood was used without any cell fractionation, the repertoire reflected all peripheral T cells in unsorted form. Library creation used 5' RACE. Sequenced using an Illumina MiSeq. 450 to 500 ng RNA was reverse transcribed with SuperScript III using primers against the alpha and beta constant regions. Separate libraries for the alpha and beta chains were generated through chain-specific third strand synthesis that incorporated multiplexing indices. TCRdb reprocessed the public reads (quality trimming at Q25 with fastp, clone calling with MiXCR) and kept in-frame beta chains. Under each unique CDR3 protein, matching rows form one entry showing the most common genes and DNA. The sample has about 24,000 distinct CDR3 sequences on record, 8.5% to 9% of them singletons. Around 4.1% of the sample is taken by the ten largest.

The sample comprised blood. The receptor set was obtained from an adult in good health.

In this sample, this clonotype turned up many times. The rearrangement uses TRBV20-1 and TRBJ1-2; D is ambiguous. The CDR3 runs 11 residues. Germline V gives CDR1 DFQATT, CDR2 SNEGSKA (reference sequence). Trimming took off 1 base at V and 5 bases at J, with 5 bases between the two ends. CDR3 DNA sequence: TGCAGTGCTAGAGCAGATTATGGCTACACCTTC. Protein sequence: CSARADYGYTF.

There are many counts of this clonotype. The chain combines TRBV11-2 with TRBJ2-1; maybe TRBD1 (5 bases). Germline-derived CDR1 and CDR2 are SGHAT and FQNNGV. The CDR3 covers 14 residues. The V gene lost 3 bases and the J gene lost 5 bases, with 11 bases spanning the gap. The CDR3: CASSLDNKDNEQFF. The CDR3 DNA sequence: TGTGCCAGCAGCTTGGACAACAAGGACAATGAGCAGTTCTTC.

Comments on this clonotype: This could be a read error, since a much larger clone is one nucleotide away. The chain uses TRBV6-8 and TRBJ1-5; D not certain. The CDR3 spans 14 residues. Germline-derived CDR1 and CDR2 are MNHGY and SAAAGT. Trimming cost V 9 bases and J 7 bases, with 19 bases left between them. CDR3 nucleotides: TGTGCCAGGTTGTGGCGCCTGATCGGCCAGCCCCAGCATTTT. As protein: CARLWRLIGQPQHF.

The rearrangement uses TRBV27 and TRBJ1-1; perhaps TRBD1 as D (5 bases). There are 16 residues in the CDR3. Trimming cost V 8 bases and J 0 bases, with 19 bases left between them. Germline assignment: CDR1 MNHEY and CDR2 SMNVEV (reference sequence). The CDR3 bases are TGTGCCAGCCGTAGCACAACCGCAGGGATGAACACTGAAGCTTTCTTT. Its translation: CASRSTTAGMNTEAFF.

This clonotype was seen a handful of times. The chain has TRBV5-4 and TRBJ2-2, with 8 bases matching TRBD2. This CDR3 region has 17 residues. J gave up 0 bases and V 4 bases, and 8 bases lay outside the gene matches. Germline V lookup: CDR1 SGHNT, CDR2 YYREEE (reference sequence). The chain's CDR3 is CASSRVAGTANTGELFF. The CDR3 nucleotides are TGTGCCAGCAGCCGAGTAGCGGGGACCGCGAACACCGGGGAGCTGTTTTTT.

This clonotype has ten or more counts. The chain combines TRBV7-9 with TRBJ2-3; unclear D gene. The V gene lost 1 base and the J gene lost 5 bases, with 4 bases spanning the gap. The length of the CDR3 is 12 residues. Germline V gene data show CDR1 as SEHNR and CDR2 as FQNEAQ (reference sequence). CDR3 residues: CASSLVGDTQYF. Here the CDR3 DNA reads TGTGCCAGCAGCTTAGTCGGAGATACGCAGTATTTT.

The rearrangement joins TRBV3-1 to TRBJ2-7; the D is unclear. The CDR3 runs 11 residues. Trimming cost V 3 bases and J 2 bases, with 2 bases left between them. Germline V gene sequence: CDR1 LGHDT, CDR2 YNNKEL (reference sequence). The CDR3 DNA reads as TGTGCCAGCAGCCATGCCTACGAGCAGTACTTC. Its protein product is CASSHAYEQYF.

Ten or more counts support this clonotype. The CDR3 loop reads CSANSRQGPGNTIYF. The CDR3 coding sequence is TGCAGTGCTAATTCCCGCCAGGGGCCTGGAAACACCATATATTTT. The chain links TRBV20-1 to TRBJ1-3; maybe TRBD1 (6 bases). Per the germline V gene, CDR1 is DFQATT and CDR2 is SNEGSKA (reference sequence). The V end lost 4 bases, the J end lost 2 bases, and 15 bases lay between the germline ends. The length of the CDR3 is 15 residues.

This clonotype came up many times. The chain has TRBV4-2 and TRBJ2-7; D uncertain. The CDR3 is 11 residues long. The germline CDR1 and CDR2 sequences are LGHNA and YNFKEQ. Trimming removed 3 bases at V and 6 bases at J, with 6 bases between. The DNA for the CDR3 is TGTGCCAGCAGCCAGGGCCGCGAGCAGTACTTC. It yields the protein CASSQGREQYF.

This clonotype was counted ten times or more. This rearrangement joins TRBV7-9 to TRBJ1-6; D remains ambiguous. This CDR3 region has 16 residues. Between the trimmed V and J ends, which lost 5 bases and 2 bases, there was a span of 13 bases. The germline V gene has CDR1 SEHNR and CDR2 FQNEAQ (reference sequence). Written as DNA, the CDR3 is TGTGCCAGCAGCGTTGGGCCTGGGGCCTATAATTCACCCCTCCACTTT. Translating it yields CASSVGPGAYNSPLHF.

This clonotype was found many times. The gene calls are TRBV5-4 and TRBJ1-2, with D uncertain. The CDR3 totals 12 residues. The germline gives CDR1 SGHNT, CDR2 YYREEE (reference sequence). Trimming stripped 0 bases from V and 5 bases from J, with 5 bases between. The CDR3 DNA reads TGTGCCAGCAGCTTGGAAGTGTATGGCTACACCTTC. The encoded protein is CASSLEVYGYTF. The variable domain in full, completed from reference TRBV5-4 and TRBJ1-2, reads ETGVTQSPTHLIKTRGQQVTLRCSSQSGHNTVSWYQQALGQGPQFIFQYYREEENGRGNFPPRFSGLQFPNYSSELNVNALELDDSALYLCASSLEVYGYTFGSGTRLTVV.

This clonotype showed up many times. The J gene is TRBJ2-7, the V gene TRBV11-2, with TRBD2 identical over 7 bases. J gave up 6 bases and V 3 bases, and 8 bases lay outside the gene matches. Germline values: CDR1 SGHAT, CDR2 FQNNGV. This CDR3 has 14 residues. CDR3 nucleotide sequence: TGTGCCAGCAGCTTCGGACTAGAGAGGCGCGAGCAGTACTTC. Residues: CASSFGLERREQYF.

This clonotype was seen many times. V and J are TRBV12-3 or TRBV12-4 and TRBJ1-1; no definite D call. Trimming took 6 bases from V and 1 from J, leaving 18 bases between them. This CDR3 has 16 amino acids. CDR3: CASSLARTETNTEAFF. For the CDR3, the DNA is TGTGCCAGCAGCCTCGCTCGAACAGAGACGAACACTGAAGCTTTCTTT.

The chain combines TRBV6-6 with TRBJ2-7; 9 bases map to TRBD1. In germline, CDR1 is MNHNY, CDR2 SVGAGI (reference sequence). V trimming: 7 bases; J trimming: 0 bases; junction bases outside the gene matches: 10. CDR3 length: 16 residues. The CDR3 DNA reads TGTGCCAGCACCGGACAAACAGGGGGCTACTCCTACGAGCAGTACTTC. Amino acid sequence: CASTGQTGGYSYEQYF.

This clonotype appeared many times. This chain's CDR3 is CASREQLSSYEQYF. The CDR3 DNA is TGTGCCAGTCGGGAACAACTTAGCTCCTACGAGCAGTACTTC. The V gene is TRBV6-1, the J gene TRBJ2-7; D possibly corresponds to TRBD2 (5 bases). Germline V gene data show CDR1 as MNHNS and CDR2 as SASEGT. CDR3 size: 14 residues. The V end was cut by 9 bases, the J end by 0 bases, with 15 bases between.

This clonotype was observed at least ten times. The gene calls are TRBV9 and TRBJ1-3, with TRBD1 matching 8 bases. Germline CDR1 is SGDLS and CDR2 is YYNGEE. After removal of 3 bases from V and 0 bases from J, the junction contained 5 bases not matched to a gene. This CDR3 contains 16 residues. The CDR3 spells CASSGDRGVSGNTIYF. CDR3 in DNA: TGTGCCAGCAGCGGCGACAGGGGAGTCTCTGGAAACACCATATATTTT. The variable domain in full, with the rest retrieved from reference TRBV9 and TRBJ1-3, is DSGVTQTPKHLITATGQRVTLRCSPRSGDLSVYWYQQSLDQGLQFLIQYYNGEERAKGNILERFSAQQFPDLHSELNLSSLELGDSALYFCASSGDRGVSGNTIYFGEGSWLTVV.

The rearrangement joins TRBV5-1 to TRBJ2-3; no clear D gene. The CDR3 length is 15 residues. Germline V gives CDR1 SGHRS, CDR2 YFSETQ. The V and J ends lost 2 bases and 0 bases respectively, with 10 bases between them. The CDR3 region has the DNA TGCGCCAGCAGCTTCGAAGCGTTTAGCACAGATACGCAGTATTTT. Protein sequence: CASSFEAFSTDTQYF.

By share, this clonotype ranks as medium-sized. The chain uses TRBV12-3 or TRBV12-4 and TRBJ1-2; tentative D call: TRBD1 (5 bases). V lost 5 bases and J lost 7, with 20 bases in between. The CDR3 runs to 15 residues. The CDR3 sequence is CASSPPGTPESGYTF. The CDR3 DNA reads TGTGCCAGCAGTCCTCCGGGGACGCCGGAATCTGGCTACACCTTC.

This clonotype was picked up many times. The rearrangement joins TRBV7-2 to TRBJ2-2, with D perhaps matching TRBD1 or TRBD2 (7 bases each). The CDR3 runs to 17 residues. The germline V gene encodes CDR1 SGHTA and CDR2 FQGNSA. V lost 5 bases to trimming and J lost 6 bases, with 22 bases between them. The chain's CDR3 is CASSPRGSTGRPGELFF. CDR3 nucleotide sequence: TGTGCCAGCAGCCCGCGGGGGTCGACAGGGCGGCCCGGGGAGCTGTTTTTT.

The chain carries TRBV6-4 and TRBJ2-3; TRBD2 matches at 8 bases. V was clipped by 6 bases and J by 0 bases; unmatched bases: 5. There are 15 residues in the CDR3. The germline V gene has CDR1 MRHNA and CDR2 SNTAGT. The CDR3 DNA follows: TGTGCCAGCAGGCTTCTAGCGGGTAGCACAGATACGCAGTATTTT. Its translation is CASRLLAGSTDTQYF.

This sequence joins TRBV29-1 and TRBJ1-1; weak D call: TRBD1 (5 bases). This CDR3 comprises 13 residues. Trimming took 6 bases from V and 5 from J, leaving 16 bases between them. Germline CDR1 reads SQVTM; CDR2 reads ANQGSEA. Here the CDR3 reads CSVSGEGRTEAFF. CDR3 coding DNA: TGCAGCGTGAGCGGAGAGGGGAGGACTGAAGCTTTCTTT. The full variable domain, completed using reference TRBV29-1 and TRBJ1-1, is SAVISQKPSRDICQRGTSLTIQCQVDSQVTMMFWYRQQPGQSLTLIATANQGSEATYESGFVIDKFPISRPNLTFSTLTVSNMSPEDSSIYLCSVSGEGRTEAFFGQGTRLTVV.

This clonotype was counted ten times or more. The chain recombines TRBV9 with TRBJ2-2, with D perhaps matching TRBD2 (6 bases). The CDR3 has 16 residues. The V end lost 4 bases, the J end lost 4 bases, and 17 bases lay between the germline ends. Looked up from germline, CDR1 is SGDLS and CDR2 is YYNGEE. The CDR3, as DNA: TGTGCCAGCAGCCCGTGGGCGGCGCGGGGCACCGGGGAGCTGTTTTTT. Translation gives CASSPWAARGTGELFF.